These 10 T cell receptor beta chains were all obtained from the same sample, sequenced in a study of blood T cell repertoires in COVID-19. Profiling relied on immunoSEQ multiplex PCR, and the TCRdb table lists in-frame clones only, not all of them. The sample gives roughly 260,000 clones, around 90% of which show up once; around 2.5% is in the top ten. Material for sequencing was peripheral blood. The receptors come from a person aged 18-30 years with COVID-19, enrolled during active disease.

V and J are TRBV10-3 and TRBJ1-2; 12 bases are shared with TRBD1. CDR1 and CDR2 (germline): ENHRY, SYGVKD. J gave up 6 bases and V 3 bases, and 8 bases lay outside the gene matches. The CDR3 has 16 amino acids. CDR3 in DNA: TGTGCCATCAGTGATCCCCGGGGACAGGGGGCAGATGGCTACACCTTC. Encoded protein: CAISDPRGQGADGYTF.

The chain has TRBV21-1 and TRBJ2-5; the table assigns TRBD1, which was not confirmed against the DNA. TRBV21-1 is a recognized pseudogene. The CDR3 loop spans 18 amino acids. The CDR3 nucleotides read TGTGCCAGCAGCAAAGGGATGGGACAGGGAAATTTGATGGAGACCCAGTACTTC. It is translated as CASSKGMGQGNLMETQYF.

The CDR3 nucleotides read TGTGCCAGCAGCTTACTGACAGGGAGTGAGCAGTACTTC. Amino acids: CASSLLTGSEQYF. The chain recombines TRBV7-3 with TRBJ2-7; 7 bases line up with TRBD1. In germline, CDR1 is SGHTA, CDR2 FQGTGA. V shed 2 bases, J shed 7 bases, and the junction held 5 bases outside the gene matches. The CDR3 is 13 residues long.

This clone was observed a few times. In nucleotides, the CDR3 is TGTGCCAGCTCCGTTGGGGGGACTACGAACACTGAAGCTTTCTTT. Its protein product is CASSVGGTTNTEAFF. This chain joins TRBV27 and TRBJ1-1, with D perhaps matching TRBD1 (5 bases). V gave up 8 bases and J gave up 1 base, with 17 bases separating them. Germline V gene data show CDR1 as MNHEY and CDR2 as SMNVEV (reference sequence). This CDR3 region has 15 residues.

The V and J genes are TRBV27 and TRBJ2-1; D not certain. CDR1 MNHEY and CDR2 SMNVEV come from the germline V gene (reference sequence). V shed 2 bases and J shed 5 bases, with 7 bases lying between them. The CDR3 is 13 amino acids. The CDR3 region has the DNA TGTGCCAGCAGTTTAAGAGTTCACAATGAGCAGTTCTTC. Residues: CASSLRVHNEQFF.

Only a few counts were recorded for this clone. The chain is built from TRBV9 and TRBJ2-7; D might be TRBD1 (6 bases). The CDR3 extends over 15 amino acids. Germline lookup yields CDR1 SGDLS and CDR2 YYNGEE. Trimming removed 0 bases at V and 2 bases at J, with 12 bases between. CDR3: CASSVGTASPYEQYF. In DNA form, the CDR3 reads TGTGCCAGCAGCGTAGGGACAGCAAGCCCCTACGAGCAGTACTTC.

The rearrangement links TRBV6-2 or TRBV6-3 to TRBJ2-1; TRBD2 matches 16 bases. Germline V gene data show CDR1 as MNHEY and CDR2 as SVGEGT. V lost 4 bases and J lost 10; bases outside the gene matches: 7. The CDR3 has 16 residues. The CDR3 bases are TGTGCCAGCAGTTCTTTGGGACTAGCGGGAGGGCCAGAGCAGTTCTTC. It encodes CASSSLGLAGGPEQFF.

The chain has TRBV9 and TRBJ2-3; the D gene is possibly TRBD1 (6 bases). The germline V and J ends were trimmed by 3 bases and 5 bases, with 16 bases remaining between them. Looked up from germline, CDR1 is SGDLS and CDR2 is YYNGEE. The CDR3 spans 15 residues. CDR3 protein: CASSARGPFLDTQYF. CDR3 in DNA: TGTGCCAGCAGCGCCAGGGGCCCGTTTTTAGATACGCAGTATTTT. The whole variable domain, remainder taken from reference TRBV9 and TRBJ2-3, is DSGVTQTPKHLITATGQRVTLRCSPRSGDLSVYWYQQSLDQGLQFLIQYYNGEERAKGNILERFSAQQFPDLHSELNLSSLELGDSALYFCASSARGPFLDTQYFGPGTRLTVL.

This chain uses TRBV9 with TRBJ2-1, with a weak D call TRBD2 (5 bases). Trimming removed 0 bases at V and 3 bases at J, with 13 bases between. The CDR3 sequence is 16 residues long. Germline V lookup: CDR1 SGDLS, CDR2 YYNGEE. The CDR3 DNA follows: TGTGCCAGCAGCGTAGTCGTGGAGGCGGGCTACAATGAGCAGTTCTTC. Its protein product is CASSVVVEAGYNEQFF.

The CDR3 nucleotides read TGTGCCAGCAGTTTAGCACTAGCGGGGAAAGAGACCCAGTACTTC. Amino acid sequence: CASSLALAGKETQYF. The chain recombines TRBV28 with TRBJ2-5, with 10 bases fitting TRBD2. The V gene end was trimmed by 2 bases and the J gene end by 3 bases; junction bases not matched to a gene: 3. The CDR3 has 15 amino acids. Germline lookup yields CDR1 MDHEN and CDR2 SYDVKM.